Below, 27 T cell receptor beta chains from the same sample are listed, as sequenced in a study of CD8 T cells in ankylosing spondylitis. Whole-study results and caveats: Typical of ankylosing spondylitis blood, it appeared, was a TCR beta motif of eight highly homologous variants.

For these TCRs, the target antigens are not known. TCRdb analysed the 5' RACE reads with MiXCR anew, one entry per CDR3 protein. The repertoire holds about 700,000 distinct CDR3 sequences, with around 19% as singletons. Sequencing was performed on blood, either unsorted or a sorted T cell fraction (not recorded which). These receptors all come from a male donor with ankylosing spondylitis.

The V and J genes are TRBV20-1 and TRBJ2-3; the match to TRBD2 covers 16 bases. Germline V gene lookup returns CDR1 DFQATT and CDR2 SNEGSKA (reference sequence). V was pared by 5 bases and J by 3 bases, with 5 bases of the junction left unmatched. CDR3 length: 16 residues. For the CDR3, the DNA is TGCAGTGCTCCCGGGACTAGCGGGGGGGCGACAGATACGCAGTATTTT. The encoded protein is CSAPGTSGGATDTQYF.

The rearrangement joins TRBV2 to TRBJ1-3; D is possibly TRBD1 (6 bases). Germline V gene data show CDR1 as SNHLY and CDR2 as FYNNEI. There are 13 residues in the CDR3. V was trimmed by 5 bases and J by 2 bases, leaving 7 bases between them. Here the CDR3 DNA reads TGTGCCAGCAGTCACAGGGCTGGAAACACCATATATTTT. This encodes CASSHRAGNTIYF.

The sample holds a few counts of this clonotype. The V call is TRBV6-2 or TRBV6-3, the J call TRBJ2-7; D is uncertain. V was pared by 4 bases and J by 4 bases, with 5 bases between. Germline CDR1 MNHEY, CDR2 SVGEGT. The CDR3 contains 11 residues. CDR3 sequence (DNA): TGTGCCAGCAGTTGGAGATACGAGCAGTACTTC. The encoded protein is CASSWRYEQYF.

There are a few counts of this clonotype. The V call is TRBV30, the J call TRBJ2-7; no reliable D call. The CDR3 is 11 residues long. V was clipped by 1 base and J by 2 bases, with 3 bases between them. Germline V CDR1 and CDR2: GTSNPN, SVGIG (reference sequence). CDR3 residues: CAWSDPYEQYF. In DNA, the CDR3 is TGTGCCTGGAGTGACCCCTACGAGCAGTACTTC.

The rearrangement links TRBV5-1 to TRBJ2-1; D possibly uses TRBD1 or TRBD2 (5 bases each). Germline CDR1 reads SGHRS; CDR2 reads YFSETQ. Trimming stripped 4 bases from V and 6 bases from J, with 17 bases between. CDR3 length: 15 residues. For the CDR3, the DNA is TGCGCCAGCAGCCCCGGGGAAGGGGTGCCCAATGAGCAGTTCTTC. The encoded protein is CASSPGEGVPNEQFF.

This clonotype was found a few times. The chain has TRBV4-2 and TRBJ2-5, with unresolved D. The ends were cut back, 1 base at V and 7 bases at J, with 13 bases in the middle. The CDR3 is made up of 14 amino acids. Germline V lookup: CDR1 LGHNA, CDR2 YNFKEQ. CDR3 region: CASSQVSVDGTQYF. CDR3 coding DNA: TGTGCCAGCAGCCAAGTATCGGTCGACGGGACCCAGTACTTC.

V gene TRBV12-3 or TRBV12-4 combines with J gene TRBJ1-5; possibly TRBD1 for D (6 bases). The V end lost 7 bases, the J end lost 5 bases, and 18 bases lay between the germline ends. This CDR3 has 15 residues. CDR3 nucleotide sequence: TGTGCCAGCACCTTAACGGACAGTGGCGATCAGCCCCAGCATTTT. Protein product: CASTLTDSGDQPQHF.

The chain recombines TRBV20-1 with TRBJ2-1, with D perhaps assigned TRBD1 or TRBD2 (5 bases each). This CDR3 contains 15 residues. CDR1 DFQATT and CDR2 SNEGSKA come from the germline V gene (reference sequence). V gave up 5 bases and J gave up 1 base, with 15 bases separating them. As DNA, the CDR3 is TGCAGTGCTCTGGTGTGGGGGTCGTCCTACAATGAGCAGTTCTTC. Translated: CSALVWGSSYNEQFF.

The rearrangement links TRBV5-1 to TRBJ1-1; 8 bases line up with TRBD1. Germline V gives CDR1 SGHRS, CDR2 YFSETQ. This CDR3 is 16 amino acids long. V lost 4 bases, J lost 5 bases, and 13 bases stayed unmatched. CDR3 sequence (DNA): TGCGCCAGCAGCCCCAATAGCGGGACAGGAGAGACTGAAGCTTTCTTT. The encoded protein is CASSPNSGTGETEAFF.

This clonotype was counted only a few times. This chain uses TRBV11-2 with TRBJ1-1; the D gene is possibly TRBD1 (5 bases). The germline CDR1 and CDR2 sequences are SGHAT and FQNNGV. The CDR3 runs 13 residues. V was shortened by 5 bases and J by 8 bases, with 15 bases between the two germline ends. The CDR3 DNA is TGTGCCAGCAGCCCAACCGGGACCGAAGAAGCTTTCTTT. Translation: CASSPTGTEEAFF.

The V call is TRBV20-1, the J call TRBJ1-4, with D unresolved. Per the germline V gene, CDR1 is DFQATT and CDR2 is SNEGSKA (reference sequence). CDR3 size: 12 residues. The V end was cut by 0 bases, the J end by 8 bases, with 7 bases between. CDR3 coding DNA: TGCAGTGCTAGAGATATGGGGGAAAAACTGTTTTTT. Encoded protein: CSARDMGEKLFF.

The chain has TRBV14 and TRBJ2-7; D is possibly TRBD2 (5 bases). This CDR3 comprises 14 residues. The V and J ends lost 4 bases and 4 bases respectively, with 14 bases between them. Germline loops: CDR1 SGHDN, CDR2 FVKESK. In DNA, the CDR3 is TGTGCCAGCAGCCCCACATGGATAGCGTACGAGCAGTACTTC. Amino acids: CASSPTWIAYEQYF.

The CDR3 spells CSARGVGTGANTEAFF. The CDR3 DNA is TGCAGTGCTAGAGGAGTTGGGACAGGGGCCAACACTGAAGCTTTCTTT. The chain carries TRBV20-1 and TRBJ1-1; the match to TRBD1 covers 10 bases. The germline CDR1 and CDR2 sequences are DFQATT and SNEGSKA (reference sequence). The V and J ends lost 1 base and 2 bases, in that order; junction bases with no gene match: 7. The CDR3 runs to 16 residues.

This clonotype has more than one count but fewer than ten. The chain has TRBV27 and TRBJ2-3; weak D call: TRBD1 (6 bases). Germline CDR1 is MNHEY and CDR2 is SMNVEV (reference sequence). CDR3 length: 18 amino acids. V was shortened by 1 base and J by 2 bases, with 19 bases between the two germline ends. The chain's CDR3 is CASSLLWTADTITDTQYF. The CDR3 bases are TGTGCCAGCAGTTTATTGTGGACAGCCGATACGATCACAGATACGCAGTATTTT.

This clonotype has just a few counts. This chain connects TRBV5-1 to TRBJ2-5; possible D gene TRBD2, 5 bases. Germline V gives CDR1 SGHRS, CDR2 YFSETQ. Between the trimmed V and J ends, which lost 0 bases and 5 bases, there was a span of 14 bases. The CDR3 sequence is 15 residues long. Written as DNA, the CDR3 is TGCGCCAGCAGCTTGGTACCGGGATTACAGGAGACCCAGTACTTC. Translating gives CASSLVPGLQETQYF. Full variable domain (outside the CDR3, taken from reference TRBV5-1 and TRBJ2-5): KAGVTQTPRYLIKTRGQQVTLSCSPISGHRSVSWYQQTPGQGLQFLFEYFSETQRNKGNFPGRFSGRQFSNSRSEMNVSTLELGDSALYLCASSLVPGLQETQYFGPGTRLLVL.

DNA of the CDR3: TGTGCCAGCAGTCCTTATGGGACAGCGACCTATGGCTACACCTTC. It is translated as CASSPYGTATYGYTF. The chain couples TRBV27 to TRBJ1-2, with 7 bases lining up with TRBD1. Germline CDR1 MNHEY, CDR2 SMNVEV (reference sequence). V shed 5 bases and J 4 bases; nucleotides not matched to a gene: 10. The CDR3 contains 15 residues.

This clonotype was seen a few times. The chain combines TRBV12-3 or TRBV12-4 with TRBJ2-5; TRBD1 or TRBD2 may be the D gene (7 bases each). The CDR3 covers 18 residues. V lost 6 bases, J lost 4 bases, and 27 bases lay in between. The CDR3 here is CASSPQAGGARGGETQYF. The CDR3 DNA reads TGTGCCAGCAGCCCCCAAGCAGGGGGGGCACGCGGCGGAGAGACCCAGTACTTC.

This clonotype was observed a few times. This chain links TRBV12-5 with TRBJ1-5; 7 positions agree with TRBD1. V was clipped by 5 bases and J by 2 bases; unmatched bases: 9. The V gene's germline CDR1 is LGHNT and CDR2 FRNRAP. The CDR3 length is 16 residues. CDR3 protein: CASGQHRGVGNQPQHF. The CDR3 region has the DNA TGTGCTAGTGGTCAACACAGGGGCGTCGGCAATCAGCCCCAGCATTTT.

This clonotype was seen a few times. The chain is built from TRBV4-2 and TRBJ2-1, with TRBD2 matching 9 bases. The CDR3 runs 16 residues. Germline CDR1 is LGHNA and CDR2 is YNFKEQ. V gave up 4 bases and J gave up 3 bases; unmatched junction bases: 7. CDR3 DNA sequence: TGTGCCAGCAGCCCGCTAGCGGGAAGGGACTACAATGAGCAGTTCTTC. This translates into CASSPLAGRDYNEQFF.

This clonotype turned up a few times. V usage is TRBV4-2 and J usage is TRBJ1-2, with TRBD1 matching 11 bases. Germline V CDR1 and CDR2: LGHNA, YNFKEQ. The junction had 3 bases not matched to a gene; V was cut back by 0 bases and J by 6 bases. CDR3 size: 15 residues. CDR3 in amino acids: CASSQEGQGVDGYTF. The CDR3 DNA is TGTGCCAGCAGCCAAGAGGGACAGGGGGTGGATGGCTACACCTTC.

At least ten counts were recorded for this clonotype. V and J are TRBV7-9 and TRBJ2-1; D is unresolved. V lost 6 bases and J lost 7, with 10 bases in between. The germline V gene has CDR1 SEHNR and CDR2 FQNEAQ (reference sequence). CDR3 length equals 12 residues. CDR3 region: CASSSVGNEQFF. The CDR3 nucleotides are TGTGCCAGCAGTTCAGTTGGTAATGAGCAGTTCTTC. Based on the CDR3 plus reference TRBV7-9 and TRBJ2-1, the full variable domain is DTGVSQNPRHKITKRGQNVTFRCDPISEHNRLYWYRQTLGQGPEFLTYFQNEAQLEKSRLLSDRFSAERPKGSFSTLEIQRTEQGDSAMYLCASSSVGNEQFFGPGTRLTVL.

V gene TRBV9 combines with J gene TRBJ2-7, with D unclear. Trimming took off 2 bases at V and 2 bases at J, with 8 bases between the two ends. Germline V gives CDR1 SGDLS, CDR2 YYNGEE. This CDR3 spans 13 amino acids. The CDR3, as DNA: TGTGCCAGCAGCGTTGGAGCTGCCTACGAGCAGTACTTC. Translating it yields CASSVGAAYEQYF.

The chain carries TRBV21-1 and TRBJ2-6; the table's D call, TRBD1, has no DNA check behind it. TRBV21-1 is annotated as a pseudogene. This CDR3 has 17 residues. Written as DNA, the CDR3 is TGTGCCAGCAGCAAAAGGAGGGACAGTGCTGGGGCCAACGTCCTGACTTTC. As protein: CASSKRRDSAGANVLTF.

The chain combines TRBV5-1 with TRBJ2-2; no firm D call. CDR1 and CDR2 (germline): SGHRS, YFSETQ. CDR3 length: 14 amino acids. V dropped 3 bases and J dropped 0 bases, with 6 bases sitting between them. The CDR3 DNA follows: TGCGCCAGCAGCTCTCCCACGAACACCGGGGAGCTGTTTTTT. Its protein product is CASSSPTNTGELFF.

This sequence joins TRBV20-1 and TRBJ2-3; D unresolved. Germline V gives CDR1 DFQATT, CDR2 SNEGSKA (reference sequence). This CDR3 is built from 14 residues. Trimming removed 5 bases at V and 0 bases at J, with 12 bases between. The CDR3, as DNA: TGCAGTGCTCCTCTCCCCGGCAGCACAGATACGCAGTATTTT. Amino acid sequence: CSAPLPGSTDTQYF.

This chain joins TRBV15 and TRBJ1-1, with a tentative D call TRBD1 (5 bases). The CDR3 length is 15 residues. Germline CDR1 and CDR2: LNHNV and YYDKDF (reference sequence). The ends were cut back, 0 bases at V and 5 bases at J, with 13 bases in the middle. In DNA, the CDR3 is TGTGCCACCAGCAGAGATCGCGTGGGGGGGACTGAAGCTTTCTTT. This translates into CATSRDRVGGTEAFF.

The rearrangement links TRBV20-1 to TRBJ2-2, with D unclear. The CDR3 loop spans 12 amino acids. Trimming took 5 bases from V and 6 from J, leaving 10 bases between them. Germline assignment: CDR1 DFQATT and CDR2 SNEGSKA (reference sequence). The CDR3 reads CSALARSGELFF. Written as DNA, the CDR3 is TGCAGTGCTTTGGCTAGGTCCGGGGAGCTGTTTTTT.